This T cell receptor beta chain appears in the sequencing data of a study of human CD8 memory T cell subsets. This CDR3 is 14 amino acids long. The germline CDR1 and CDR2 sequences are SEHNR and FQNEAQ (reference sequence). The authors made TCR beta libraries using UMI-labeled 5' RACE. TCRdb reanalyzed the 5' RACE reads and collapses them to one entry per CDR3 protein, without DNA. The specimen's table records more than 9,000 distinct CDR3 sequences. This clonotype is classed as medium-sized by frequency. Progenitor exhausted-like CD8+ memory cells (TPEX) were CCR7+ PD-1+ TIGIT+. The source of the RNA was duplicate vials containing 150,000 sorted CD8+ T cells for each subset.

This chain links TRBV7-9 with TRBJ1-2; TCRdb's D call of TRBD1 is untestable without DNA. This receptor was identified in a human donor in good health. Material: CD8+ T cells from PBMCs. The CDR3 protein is CASSPPGAPAGYTF.